The 9 T cell receptor beta chains below all came from one sample that was sequenced in a study of T cell repertoires in cytomegalovirus infection. MiXCR was run by TCRdb on the reads, yielding one entry per CDR3 protein. The table has a few hundred thousand distinct CDR3 sequences, 17% seen once; the top ten hold roughly 45%. Sequencing input: CD8+ T cells from PBMCs. These receptors all stem from a human donor in good health (CMV status not recorded). Some clones in this sample may be carry-over from other donors' samples.

This clonotype was counted many times. The chain joins TRBV28 to TRBJ2-5; 10 bases fit TRBD1. The CDR3 covers 15 residues. In germline, CDR1 is MDHEN, CDR2 SYDVKM. Trimming cost V 7 bases and J 5 bases; bases outside gene matches: 10. The CDR3 sequence: CASNEHQDRGETQYF. In DNA, the CDR3 is TGTGCCAGCAACGAACATCAGGACAGGGGGGAGACCCAGTACTTC.

The chain is built from TRBV25-1 and TRBJ1-1, with 7 positions matching TRBD1. The junction had 11 bases not matched to a gene; V was cut back by 0 bases and J by 1 base. The CDR3 totals 18 residues. Germline assignment: CDR1 MGHDK and CDR2 SYGVNS. This CDR3 reads CASSEYFTRDRQNTEAFF. CDR3 DNA sequence: TGTGCCAGCAGTGAATATTTTACTCGGGACAGACAGAACACTGAAGCTTTCTTT.

This clonotype was detected many times. V is TRBV12-3 or TRBV12-4 and J is TRBJ2-1, with D tentatively TRBD2 (5 bases). V was cut by 2 bases and J by 0 bases, with 14 bases left in between. The CDR3 consists of 17 residues. CDR3 in amino acids: CASSLSTGIVSYNEQFF. CDR3 nucleotide sequence: TGTGCCAGCAGTTTAAGTACGGGGATAGTCTCCTACAATGAGCAGTTCTTC.

This clonotype was counted between two and nine times. The chain recombines TRBV19 with TRBJ1-5; D is possibly TRBD1 (6 bases). Germline V gives CDR1 LNHDA, CDR2 SQIVND (reference sequence). V was clipped by 5 bases and J by 5 bases, with 22 bases between them. The CDR3 is 17 residues long. The CDR3 reads CASSLWGAVGLDQPQHF. The CDR3 DNA sequence: TGTGCCAGTAGTCTTTGGGGGGCTGTCGGCTTGGATCAGCCCCAGCATTTT.

This clonotype was seen a handful of times. The CDR3 is CASSSVTGQGFYEQYF. The CDR3 bases are TGTGCCAGCAGTTCGGTAACGGGACAGGGATTCTACGAGCAGTACTTC. This sequence joins TRBV28 and TRBJ2-7, with 9 bases aligning to TRBD1. The CDR3 is made up of 16 amino acids. In germline, CDR1 is MDHEN, CDR2 SYDVKM. Losses at the gene ends were 4 bases for V and 3 bases for J; bases not matched to a gene: 10.

The chain joins TRBV6-6 to TRBJ2-1, with 10 nucleotides matching TRBD1. Trimming cost V 5 bases and J 11 bases; bases outside gene matches: 9. Germline CDR1 MNHNY, CDR2 SVGAGI (reference sequence). CDR3 length: 14 amino acids. For the CDR3, the DNA is TGTGCCAGCAGTCCCGGGACAGGGGAAAGAAAGCAGTTCTTC. This translates into CASSPGTGERKQFF.

This clonotype showed up many times. This sequence joins TRBV7-8 and TRBJ1-2, with D perhaps matching TRBD1 (5 bases). The CDR3 is 13 amino acids. The germline V gene encodes CDR1 SGHVS and CDR2 FQNEAQ. Trimming removed 5 bases at V and 6 bases at J, with 13 bases between. In nucleotides, the CDR3 is TGTGCCAGCAGCCCGGAGGGACTCCATGGCTACACCTTC. Encoded protein: CASSPEGLHGYTF.

This clonotype was seen a handful of times. The rearrangement uses TRBV5-1 and TRBJ2-7; unclear D gene. This CDR3 has 15 residues. Germline V gives CDR1 SGHRS, CDR2 YFSETQ. The ends were cut back, 1 base at V and 0 bases at J, with 11 bases in the middle. The CDR3 spells CASSLLPATSYEQYF. CDR3 in DNA: TGCGCCAGCAGCTTGCTGCCGGCCACCTCCTACGAGCAGTACTTC.

There are a few counts of this clonotype. The CDR3 protein is CASSSRPGQGATGELFF. DNA for the CDR3: TGTGCCAGCAGCTCGAGGCCGGGACAGGGGGCGACCGGGGAGCTGTTTTTT. The chain uses TRBV5-4 and TRBJ2-2, with 12 positions matching TRBD1. V was clipped by 3 bases and J by 5 bases; unmatched bases: 8. The CDR3 has 17 amino acids. Germline V gene data show CDR1 as SGHNT and CDR2 as YYREEE (reference sequence).